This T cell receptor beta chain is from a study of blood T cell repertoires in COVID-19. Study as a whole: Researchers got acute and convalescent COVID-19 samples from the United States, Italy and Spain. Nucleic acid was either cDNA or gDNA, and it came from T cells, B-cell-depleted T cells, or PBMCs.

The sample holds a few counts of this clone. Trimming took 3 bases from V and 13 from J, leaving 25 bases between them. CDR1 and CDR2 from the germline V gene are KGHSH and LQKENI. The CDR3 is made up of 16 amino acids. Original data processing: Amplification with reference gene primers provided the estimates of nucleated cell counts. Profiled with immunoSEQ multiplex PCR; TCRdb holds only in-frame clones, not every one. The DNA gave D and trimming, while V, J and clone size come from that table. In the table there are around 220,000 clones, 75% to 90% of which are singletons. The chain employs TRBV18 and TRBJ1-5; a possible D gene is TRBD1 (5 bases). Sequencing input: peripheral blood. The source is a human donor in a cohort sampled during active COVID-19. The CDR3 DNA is TGTGCCAGCTCACCCCCGGGGAGGGAAGTCTTGGGGGAACAGCATTTT. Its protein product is CASSPPGREVLGEQHF.